This TCR beta chain is drawn from a study of breast tumors, draining lymph nodes, adjacent tissues. TCRdb reanalysed the multiplex PCR reads using MiXCR and keeps one entry per CDR3 protein. The profile shows about 180,000 distinct CDR3 sequences, 30% to 35% of them singletons. The lymph nodes were axillary draining lymph nodes from breast cancer patients. This CDR3 has 16 residues. V was clipped by 7 bases and J by 2 bases, with 19 bases between them. Germline CDR1 is MNHNS and CDR2 is SASEGT. Study-level findings and limits: Tumor and nontumor repertoires were significantly more similar in luminal-like than in basal-like breast cancer. Findings are consistent with lymph node origin and intratumoral expansion of most tumor T cells.

This clonotype was seen more than once but under ten times. The antigen remains unidentified. The V and J genes are TRBV6-1 and TRBJ2-3; a weak D match, TRBD2 (6 bases). The sequence was obtained from a female donor with breast cancer. Some clones in this sample may be carry-over from other donors' samples. The sample comprised axillary lymph node tissue. The CDR3 is CASIPAEGMYTDTQYF. CDR3 sequence (DNA): TGTGCCAGCATCCCAGCGGAGGGGATGTACACAGATACGCAGTATTTT.